These T cell receptor beta chains were read from a single sample in a study of T cell responses to AZD1222 COVID-19 vaccine. TCRdb keeps only in-frame clones here, not all; method: immunoSEQ multiplex PCR. Of 45,000 to 55,000 clones listed, under 85% are singletons. Sequenced material: peripheral blood, taken on day 0 of MenACWY control vaccination. The receptor source for this set is an adult in good health. Both conserved end residues are part of each CDR3. D genes are given only for firm matches. Expanded clones are given a class, and other clones once, few, many or no size at all.

clone_size j_call v_call d_call cdr3_length cdr3_aa cdr3_nt
few TRBJ1-1 TRBV5-1 NA 15 CASSLGAQGNTEAFF TGCGCCAGCAGCTTGGGAGCCCAGGGGAACACTGAAGCTTTCTTT
NA TRBJ1-3 TRBV2 NA 15 CASSEEGTSGNTIYF TGTGCCAGCAGTGAAGAGGGAACTTCTGGAAACACCATATATTTT
NA TRBJ1-5 TRBV28 NA 15 CASSSGSTGYQPQHF TGTGCCAGCAGTTCGGGATCCACCGGGTATCAGCCCCAGCATTTT
NA TRBJ1-1 TRBV27 TRBD1 15 CASSRQRQGGTEAFF TGTGCCAGCAGCCGGCAGAGACAGGGAGGCACTGAAGCTTTCTTT
NA TRBJ1-1 TRBV6-5 NA 15 CASSREWGRETEAFF TGTGCCAGCAGCCGAGAATGGGGACGGGAAACTGAAGCTTTCTTT
once TRBJ1-2 TRBV12-3/TRBV12-4 TRBD1 12 CASSWTGLGYTF TGTGCCAGCAGTTGGACAGGGCTTGGCTACACCTTC
NA TRBJ2-3 TRBV9 TRBD2 17 CASSPHGERGGTDTQYF TGTGCCAGCAGCCCCCACGGGGAACGGGGGGGCACAGATACGCAGTATTTT
NA TRBJ1-1 TRBV24-1 NA 13 CATSVTAGTEAFF TGTGCCACCAGTGTAACAGCCGGAACTGAAGCTTTCTTT
NA TRBJ1-6 TRBV4-1 TRBD1 15 CASSITGTGTSPLHF TGCGCCAGCAGCATTACCGGGACAGGGACTTCACCCCTCCACTTT
NA TRBJ2-7 TRBV2 NA 12 CASSGQAYEQYF TGTGCCAGCAGTGGACAGGCCTACGAGCAGTACTTC
NA TRBJ1-5 TRBV12-2 NA 15 CASRSDSRGGQPQHF TGTGCAAGTCGCTCCGATTCCAGGGGAGGTCAGCCCCAGCATTTT
NA TRBJ1-3 TRBV30 TRBD1 19 CAWKAYGTGIRLTGNTIYF TGTGCCTGGAAGGCTTACGGGACAGGTATTAGATTAACTGGAAACACCATATATTTT
NA TRBJ2-7 TRBV28 NA 13 CASKAGVEREQYF TGTGCCAGCAAGGCAGGGGTGGAGAGGGAGCAGTACTTC
once TRBJ2-3 TRBV5-4 TRBD2 17 CASSLVTSGRRADTQYF TGTGCCAGCAGCTTGGTTACGAGCGGGAGACGGGCAGATACGCAGTATTTT
NA TRBJ1-5 TRBV10-1 NA 17 CASSELGTHISNQPQHF TGCGCCAGCAGTGAGCTTGGGACCCATATTAGCAATCAGCCCCAGCATTTT
NA TRBJ1-6 TRBV14 NA 13 CASSLTGNSPLHF TGTGCCAGCAGTCTAACAGGGAACTCACCCCTCCACTTT
NA TRBJ1-5 TRBV28 NA 16 CASRLRGVYSNQPQHF TGTGCCAGCAGACTTCGGGGCGTATATAGCAATCAGCCCCAGCATTTT
NA TRBJ1-1 TRBV5-1 NA 12 CASSAVLNEAFF TGCGCCAGCAGCGCGGTGTTAAATGAAGCTTTCTTT
NA TRBJ1-3 TRBV28 TRBD1 15 CASSLGGRVGNTIYF TGTGCCAGCAGCCTAGGGGGCCGGGTCGGAAACACCATATATTTT
NA TRBJ1-5 TRBV25-1 NA 14 CASSARQSNQPQHF TGTGCCAGCAGTGCGCGACAGAGTAATCAGCCCCAGCATTTT
few TRBJ2-1 TRBV19 TRBD1 15 CASTPTGGGYNEQFF TGTGCCAGTACTCCAACAGGGGGCGGGTACAATGAGCAGTTCTTC
NA TRBJ2-3 TRBV19 TRBD2 16 CASSIEGLAGEDTQYF TGTGCCAGTAGTATAGAGGGACTAGCGGGAGAGGATACGCAGTATTTT
NA TRBJ2-2 TRBV15 NA 13 CATGAANTGELFF TGTGCCACCGGAGCAGCGAACACCGGGGAGCTGTTTTTT
once TRBJ2-1 TRBV19 NA 12 CASSIKGHEQFF TGTGCCAGTAGTATAAAGGGGCATGAGCAGTTCTTC
NA TRBJ2-3 TRBV30 TRBD1 14 CAWSVGTGADTQYF TGTGCCTGGAGTGTAGGAACAGGGGCAGATACGCAGTATTTT
NA TRBJ2-7 TRBV7-9 NA 15 CASSPDGLILYEQYF TGTGCCAGCAGCCCGGACGGATTAATCCTCTACGAGCAGTACTTC
NA TRBJ2-3 TRBV29-1 NA 15 CSVDSGTSLTDTQYF TGCAGCGTTGACTCTGGGACATCCCTCACAGATACGCAGTATTTT
few TRBJ2-1 TRBV30 NA 13 CAWSVSLGAEQFF TGTGCCTGGAGTGTCAGTTTAGGGGCTGAGCAGTTCTTC
NA TRBJ1-5 TRBV19 NA 20 CASSIGGRGNTKYSNQPQHF TGTGCCAGTAGTATAGGTGGCAGGGGAAACACAAAGTATAGCAATCAGCCCCAGCATTTT
once TRBJ1-3 TRBV4-2 NA 14 CARKNRISGNTIYF TGTGCCAGAAAGAACAGGATCTCTGGAAACACCATATATTTT
NA TRBJ1-1 TRBV28 TRBD1 16 CASSLGRGTGGTEAFF TGTGCCAGCAGTCTGGGCCGAGGGACAGGGGGCACTGAAGCTTTCTTT
few TRBJ1-1 TRBV5-4 TRBD1 17 CASSRTPGTVKNTEAFF TGTGCCAGCAGCCGGACTCCCGGGACAGTTAAGAACACTGAAGCTTTCTTT
NA TRBJ1-5 TRBV28 NA 15 CASSFSRNSNQPQHF TGTGCCAGCAGTTTTTCCAGAAATAGCAATCAGCCCCAGCATTTT